Given below is one T cell receptor beta chain in context. This clonotype was counted only a few times. Its recognized antigen is unknown. No much larger clonotype is one base removed from it; base qualities were not supplied. This record belongs to a study of identical twins (dated by TCRdb to the mid-2010s). In terms of the full investigation: To test whether fetal clonotypes persist, the study used deep sequencing on TCR alpha and beta repertoires from monozygotic twins, unrelated adults of various ages, and cord blood. To rule out contamination, replicate twin experiments were performed at different times with different library preparation protocols.

V trim: 5 bases; J trim: 16 bases; unmatched bases: 10. The CDR3, from cysteine to phenylalanine, totals 12 residues. Only the CDR3 region is kept as DNA, spanning 36 bases read in frame from base 1. From the germline V gene, CDR1 is MDHEN and CDR2 is SYDVKM. Every donor in the study was a healthy Caucasian. Three pairs of female monozygotic twins, all aged about 18 to 29 years, made up the twin cohort. RNA for TCR libraries was isolated from peripheral blood mononuclear cells. Overall study outcomes, separate from this receptor: Abundant cord blood beta clonotypes carried fewer insertions; young adult naive repertoires showed a weaker similar trend, while memory repertoires showed none. Out-of-frame TCR alpha sequences shared between twins showed an excess of low generation-probability sequences compared with coincidental sharing between unrelated individuals. Out-of-frame TCR alpha sharing in monozygotic twins was systematically underestimated by recombination models, whereas sharing between unrelated individuals was in agreement with the recombination models. Because the same donors could not be followed over many years, the conclusions relied on cross-sectional statistical analysis. A weaker excess of twin sharing was found in beta out-of-frame sequences because the signal-to-noise ratio was lowered by fewer shared sequences. Zero-insertion analyses could be partly confounded by invariant T cells such as MAIT and iNKT, though diverse VJ usage argued against such confounding for most clonotypes.

Libraries came from 5' RACE. Sequencing relied on an Illumina HiSeq 2000. Template switching introduced a universal primer binding site; the final cDNA contained a unique molecular identifier, enabling accurate counting of TCR cDNA molecules. Specific primers in the conserved constant-segment region were used to synthesize first-strand cDNA for TCR alpha and beta chains. Each cDNA library was double barcoded, with a SMART-Mk sample barcode plus Illumina barcodes, to control for contamination. TruSeq adapter sequences, together with Illumina sample barcodes, were added in two successive PCR steps. The Illumina HiSeq platform was used with custom primers to sequence TCR alpha and beta cDNA libraries. In the authors' own workflow: MiGEC was used to process raw reads and extract unique molecular identifiers, and MiXCR was used to find CDR3 positions. For each individual, recombination models were inferred using an EM algorithm with the repgenHMM and IGoR tools. Shared clonotypes were analyzed with the tcR package in R, and sharing was normalized by the product of cloneset sizes. To study raw recombination without the effects of thymic and clonal selection, out-of-frame nonproductive sequences were analyzed. TCRdb reran the public reads through fastp at Q25 and MiXCR, keeping productive beta chains. Rows matching on CDR3 protein sequence are summarized as one entry with the most common DNA and genes. These V and J calls originate from TCRdb's pipeline instead of the authors' own analysis. The sample table contains roughly 700,000 distinct CDR3 sequences; only one count was recorded for roughly 8% of them. The ten largest clones take up 0.98% of the sample.

This sample was shared with a second study, whose subject was yellow fever vaccine responses in identical twins. From that second study: The authors reported that the T cell response to vaccination in identical twins appeared partly convergent and partly personalized. In identical twins, the study followed T cell clones that responded to the vaccine with precision.

This sequence originates from a woman aged 18 to 35 in good health. Sequenced: PBMCs. In this chain, TRBV28 is recombined with TRBJ1-5; TRBD1 matches 8 bases in the middle. The CDR3 protein is CASSPPGQEGHF. The DNA sequence is as follows: TGTGCCAGCAGTCCCCCGGGACAGGAGGGACATTTT.